The clone carrying this TCR beta chain was detected a few times. As yet, its antigen is unknown. This specimen comes from a study of shared clonotypes between healthy human individuals. Regarding the study as a whole: Compared with memory subsets, naive subsets generally had larger estimated richness.

Germline CDR1 and CDR2: MNHEY and SMNVEV (reference sequence). V was pared by 5 bases and J by 4 bases, with 8 bases of the junction left unmatched. This CDR3 contains 16 residues. The study ran the assay at deep level. Assay: immunoSEQ multiplex PCR; the TCRdb copy retains only in-frame clones and omits some. The table records fewer than 1.4 million clones, around 78% of them present only once. What was sequenced was memory CD4+ T cells from PBMCs. Stated subset: CD45RA-negative fraction. The clonotype was recovered from a man between 18 and 35 years old in good health. Some clones in this sample may be carry-over from other donors' samples. The chain employs TRBV27 and TRBJ2-3; 11 positions agree with TRBD2. CDR3 in amino acids: CASSELSGRAADTQYF. The CDR3 DNA reads TGTGCCAGCAGTGAGCTTAGCGGGAGGGCCGCAGATACGCAGTATTTT.